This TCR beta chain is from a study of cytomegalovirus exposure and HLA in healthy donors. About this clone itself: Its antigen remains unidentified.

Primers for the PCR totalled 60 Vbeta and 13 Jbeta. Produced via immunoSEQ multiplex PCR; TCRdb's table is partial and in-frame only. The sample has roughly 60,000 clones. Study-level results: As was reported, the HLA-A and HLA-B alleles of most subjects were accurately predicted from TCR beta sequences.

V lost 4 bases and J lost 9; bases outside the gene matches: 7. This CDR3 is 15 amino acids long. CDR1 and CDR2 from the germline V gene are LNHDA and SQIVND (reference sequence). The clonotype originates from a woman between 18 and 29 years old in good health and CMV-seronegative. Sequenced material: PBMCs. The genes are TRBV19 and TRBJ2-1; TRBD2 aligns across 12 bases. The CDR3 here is CASSNRLAGASEQFF. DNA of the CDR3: TGTGCCAGTAGTAACCGACTAGCGGGGGCCAGTGAGCAGTTCTTC.